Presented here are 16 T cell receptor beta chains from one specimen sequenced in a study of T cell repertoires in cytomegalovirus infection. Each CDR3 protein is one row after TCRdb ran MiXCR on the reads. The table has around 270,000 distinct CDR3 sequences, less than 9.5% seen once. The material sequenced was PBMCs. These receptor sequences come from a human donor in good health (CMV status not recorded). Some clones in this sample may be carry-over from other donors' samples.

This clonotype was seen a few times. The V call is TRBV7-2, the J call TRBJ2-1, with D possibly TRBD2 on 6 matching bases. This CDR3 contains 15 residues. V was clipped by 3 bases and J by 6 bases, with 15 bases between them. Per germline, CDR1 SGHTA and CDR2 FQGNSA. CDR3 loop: CASSFLGTGGNEQFF. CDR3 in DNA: TGTGCCAGCAGCTTCCTCGGGACCGGGGGCAATGAGCAGTTCTTC.

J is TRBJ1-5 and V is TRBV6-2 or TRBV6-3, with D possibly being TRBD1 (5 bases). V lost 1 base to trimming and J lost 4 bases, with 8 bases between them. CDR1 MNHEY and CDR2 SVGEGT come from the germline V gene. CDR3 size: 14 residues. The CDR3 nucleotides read TGTGCCAGCAGTTACTTACGGGGGAATCAGCCCCAGCATTTT. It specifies CASSYLRGNQPQHF.

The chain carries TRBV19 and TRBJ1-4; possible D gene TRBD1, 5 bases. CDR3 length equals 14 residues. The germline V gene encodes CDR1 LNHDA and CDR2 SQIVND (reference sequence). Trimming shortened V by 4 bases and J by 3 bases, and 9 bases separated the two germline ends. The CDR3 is CASSNQGPNEKLFF. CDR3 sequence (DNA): TGTGCCAGTAGTAACCAGGGACCTAATGAAAAACTGTTTTTT.

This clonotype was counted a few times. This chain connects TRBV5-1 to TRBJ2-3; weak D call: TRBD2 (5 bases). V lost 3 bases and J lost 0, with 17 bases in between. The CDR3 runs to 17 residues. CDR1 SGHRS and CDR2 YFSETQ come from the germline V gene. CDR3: CASSSFRAGPSTDTQYF. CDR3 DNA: TGCGCCAGCAGCTCCTTCCGGGCGGGCCCTAGCACAGATACGCAGTATTTT. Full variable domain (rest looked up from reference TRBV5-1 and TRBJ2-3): KAGVTQTPRYLIKTRGQQVTLSCSPISGHRSVSWYQQTPGQGLQFLFEYFSETQRNKGNFPGRFSGRQFSNSRSEMNVSTLELGDSALYLCASSSFRAGPSTDTQYFGPGTRLTVL.

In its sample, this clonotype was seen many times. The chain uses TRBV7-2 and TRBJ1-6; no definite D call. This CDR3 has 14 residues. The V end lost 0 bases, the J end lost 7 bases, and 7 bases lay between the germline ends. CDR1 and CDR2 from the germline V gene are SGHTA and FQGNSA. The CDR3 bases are TGTGCCAGCAGCTTAGCTGTACAAAATTCACCCCTCCACTTT. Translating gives CASSLAVQNSPLHF.

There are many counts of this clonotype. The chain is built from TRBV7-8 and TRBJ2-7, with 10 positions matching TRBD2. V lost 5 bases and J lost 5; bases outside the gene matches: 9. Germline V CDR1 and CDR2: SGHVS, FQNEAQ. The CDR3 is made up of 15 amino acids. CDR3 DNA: TGTGCCAGCAGCCGGCTAGCGGGAGTTTCCCACGAGCAGTACTTC. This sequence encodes CASSRLAGVSHEQYF.

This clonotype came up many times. The chain's CDR3 is CASSSFGKSTNEKLFF. CDR3 in DNA: TGTGCCAGCAGTTCCTTTGGGAAGTCAACTAATGAAAAACTGTTTTTT. The chain joins TRBV12-3 or TRBV12-4 to TRBJ1-4; no reliable D call. CDR3 length: 16 residues. The V end was cut by 4 bases, the J end by 0 bases, with 12 bases between.

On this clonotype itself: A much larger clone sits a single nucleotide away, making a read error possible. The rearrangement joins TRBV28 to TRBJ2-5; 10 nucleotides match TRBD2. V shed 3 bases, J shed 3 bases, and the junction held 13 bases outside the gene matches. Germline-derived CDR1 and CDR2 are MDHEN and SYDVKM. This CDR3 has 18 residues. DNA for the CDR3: TGTGCCAGCAGTTTGTCAAGCGGGGGGGCACTTCGAGAAGAGACCCAGTACTTC. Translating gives CASSLSSGGALREETQYF.

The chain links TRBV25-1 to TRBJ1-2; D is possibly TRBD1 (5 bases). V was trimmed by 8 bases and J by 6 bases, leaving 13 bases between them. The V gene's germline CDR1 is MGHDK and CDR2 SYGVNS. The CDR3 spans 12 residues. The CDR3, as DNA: TGTGCCAGCTGGGGGGGGAACGATGGCTACACCTTC. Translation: CASWGGNDGYTF.

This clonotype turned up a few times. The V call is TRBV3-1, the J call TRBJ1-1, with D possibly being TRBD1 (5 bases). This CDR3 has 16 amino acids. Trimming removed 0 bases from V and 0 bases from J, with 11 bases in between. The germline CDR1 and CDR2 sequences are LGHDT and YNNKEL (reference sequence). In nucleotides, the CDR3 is TGTGCCAGCAGCCAAGAAGGGGCAGGGATGAACACTGAAGCTTTCTTT. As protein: CASSQEGAGMNTEAFF.

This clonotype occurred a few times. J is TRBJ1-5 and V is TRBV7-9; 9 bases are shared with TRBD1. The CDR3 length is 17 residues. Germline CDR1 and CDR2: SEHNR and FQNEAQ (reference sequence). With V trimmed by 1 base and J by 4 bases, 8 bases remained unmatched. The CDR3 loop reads CASSLGTGELWNQPQHF. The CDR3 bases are TGTGCCAGCAGCTTAGGGACAGGGGAATTATGGAATCAGCCCCAGCATTTT.

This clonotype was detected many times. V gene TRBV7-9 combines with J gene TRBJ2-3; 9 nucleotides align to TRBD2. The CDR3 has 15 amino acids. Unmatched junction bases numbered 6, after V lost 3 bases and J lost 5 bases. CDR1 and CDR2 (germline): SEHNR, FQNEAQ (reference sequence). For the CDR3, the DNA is TGTGCCAGCAGCTTGATAGCGGGAGCGGTAGATACGCAGTATTTT. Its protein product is CASSLIAGAVDTQYF.

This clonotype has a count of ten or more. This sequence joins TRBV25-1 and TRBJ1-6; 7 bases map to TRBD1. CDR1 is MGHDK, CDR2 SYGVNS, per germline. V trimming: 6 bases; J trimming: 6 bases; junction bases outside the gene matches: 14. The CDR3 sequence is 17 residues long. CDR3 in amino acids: CASSDRGTEYFNSPLHF. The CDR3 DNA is TGTGCCAGCAGCGACCGCGGGACAGAGTACTTTAATTCACCCCTCCACTTT.

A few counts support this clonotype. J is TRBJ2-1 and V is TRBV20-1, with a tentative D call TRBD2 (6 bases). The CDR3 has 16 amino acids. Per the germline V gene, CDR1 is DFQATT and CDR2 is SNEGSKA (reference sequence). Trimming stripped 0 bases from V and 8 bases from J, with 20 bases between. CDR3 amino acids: CSARDKRGGWDDEQFF. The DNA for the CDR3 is TGCAGTGCTAGAGATAAGAGGGGAGGATGGGACGATGAGCAGTTCTTC.

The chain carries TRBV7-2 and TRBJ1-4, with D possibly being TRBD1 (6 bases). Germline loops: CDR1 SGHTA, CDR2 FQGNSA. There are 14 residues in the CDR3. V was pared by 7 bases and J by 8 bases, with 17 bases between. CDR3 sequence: CASTPEGGSEKLFF. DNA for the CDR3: TGTGCCAGCACCCCGGAGGGGGGCAGCGAAAAACTGTTTTTT.

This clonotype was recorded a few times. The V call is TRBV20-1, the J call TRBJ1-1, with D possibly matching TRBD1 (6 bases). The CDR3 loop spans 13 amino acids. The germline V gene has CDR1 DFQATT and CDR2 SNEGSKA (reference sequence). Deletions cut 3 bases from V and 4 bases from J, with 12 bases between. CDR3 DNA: TGCAGTGCTAGTGGAGGGGGAAGCACTGAAGCTTTCTTT. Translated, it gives CSASGGGSTEAFF.